Listed below are T cell receptor beta chains from one sample, sequenced in a study of shared clonotypes between healthy human individuals. Sequenced by immunoSEQ multiplex PCR; TCRdb stores in-frame clones only, minus some. Of over a million clones listed, about 96% are singletons. Input material: naive CD4+ T cells sorted from blood. The receptors here all came from a man aged 30 to 45 in good health. Both conserved end residues are part of each CDR3.

v_gene,CDR3aa
TRBV5-4,CASSLPGGYEQYF
TRBV18,CASSPGQGSEKLFF
TRBV30,CAWVEGGLGGNTIYF
TRBV19,CASSIFGDSYEQYF
TRBV5-4,CASSPGTGNLNTEAFF
TRBV19,CASSMWARQIKSGQFF
TRBV11-3,CASSRITGGRDEQYF
TRBV5-1,CASSTGLAGGTGELFF
TRBV7-2,CASSLELGVNSLSYNEQFF
TRBV5-1,CASSLGQASSYEQYF
TRBV9,CASSPQTQNTEAFF
TRBV27,CASKVLQGNEKLFF
TRBV19,CASSIDQDRGIFNEQFF
TRBV5-1,CASSRSGIGVDTQYF
TRBV11-2,CASSSTGQAEKLFF
TRBV28,CASSLLSGLNQPQHF
TRBV9,CASSVGQYNEQFF
TRBV25-1,CASSDIVGLAGSNEQYF
TRBV6-1,CASSEVAGVGEAFF
TRBV16,CASSQSGRSSYEQYF
TRBV11-2,CASSLHYEQYF
TRBV2,CASSVGREVDTQYF
TRBV7-2,CASSSTGGKNIQYF
TRBV5-1,CASIRDSARANHNEQFF
TRBV12-5,CASGLTPSGRGETQYF
TRBV27,CATRGVNQPQHF
TRBV9,CASSGPNTGELFF
TRBV7-8,CASSRTTEINEKLFF
TRBV19,CASSAIAYNEQFF
TRBV5-1,CASSLGPGRENIQYF
TRBV28,CASSLGLVAKNIQYF
TRBV18,CASSPTGGTDTQYF
TRBV5-1,CASSPQRGLSTEAFF
TRBV29-1,CSVPRNLPGQGGEKLFF
TRBV28,CASSNDATNEKLFF
TRBV27,CASSLSGLAATGNIQYF
TRBV19,CASSPKPLTRGEQYF
TRBV6-5,CASSYSRLSYEQYF
TRBV28,CASSSPLVGLPGELFF
TRBV10-1,CASSDAGAPKVDTQYF
TRBV7-7,CASSLGTRASEEKETQYF
TRBV9,CASSVQGRREQFF
TRBV10-1,CASSFTGIYEQYF
TRBV28,CASSLDRYGYTF
TRBV6-5,CASSYNSNQPQHF
TRBV18,CASSPPDGVQETQYF
TRBV7-2,CASSSLPGGYEQFF
TRBV7-9,CASSLASRGEEAFF
TRBV5-1,CASSLIGGYNEQFF
TRBV10-3,CAISVGGANTEAFF
TRBV15,CATSRGEREYF
TRBV19,CASSTGLNYGYTF
TRBV27,CASSPQPLAGGSYNEQFF
TRBV5-6,CASSLAASGTSKNMGELFF
TRBV7-3,CASSLGTRGEQYF
TRBV4-1,CASSPSGTTSGYYNEQFF
TRBV15,CATSRDTGGYTGELFF
TRBV9,CASSVGLLEYNEQFF
TRBV28,CASSEFYEQYF